Listed below are T cell receptor beta chains from one sample, sequenced in a study of CD8 T cells in ankylosing spondylitis. MiXCR, run by TCRdb on the 5' RACE reads, gives a single entry per CDR3 protein. This table has around 150,000 distinct CDR3 sequences, 6% to 8% appearing once. The sequenced material came from blood, either unsorted or a sorted T cell fraction (not recorded which). The receptors originated from a female donor with ankylosing spondylitis or in good health (not recorded which). Both conserved end residues are part of each CDR3. D genes are given only for firm matches. Some rows have no size entry. The others give once, few or many, or a class for an expanded clone.

TRBJ2-5 many TRBV5-1 TRBD1 CASSYGQEETQYF TGCGCCAGCAGCTACGGACAGGAAGAGACCCAGTACTTC
TRBJ1-2 many TRBV12-3/TRBV12-4 TRBD1 CASSLGFTGGDYGYTF TGTGCCAGCAGTTTAGGGTTCACAGGGGGCGACTATGGCTACACCTTC
TRBJ1-1 many TRBV5-1 TRBD1 CASSSSGGHGTEAFF TGCGCCAGCAGCTCTTCAGGGGGCCACGGCACTGAAGCTTTCTTT
TRBJ2-5 many TRBV10-2 - CASSVRFQETQYF TGCGCCAGCAGTGTCCGGTTCCAAGAGACCCAGTACTTC
TRBJ2-3 many TRBV20-1 - CSAEGGEGTDTQYF TGCAGTGCTGAGGGGGGCGAAGGAACAGATACGCAGTATTTT
TRBJ1-4 many TRBV4-1 - CASSLSWGREKLFF TGCGCCAGCAGCCTCAGTTGGGGTCGTGAAAAACTGTTTTTT
TRBJ2-5 many TRBV3-1 TRBD2 CASSATSGGETQYF TGTGCCAGCAGCGCAACTAGCGGGGGAGAGACCCAGTACTTC
TRBJ1-2 many TRBV4-3 TRBD1 CASSQEGTGAGYTF TGCGCCAGCAGCCAAGAAGGGACAGGAGCTGGCTACACCTTC
TRBJ1-1 many TRBV6-5 - CASSYSRGMNTEAFF TGTGCCAGCAGTTACTCCCGGGGAATGAACACTGAAGCTTTCTTT
TRBJ2-3 many TRBV20-1 - CSARAISRGDTQYF TGCAGTGCTAGAGCGATATCAAGGGGAGATACGCAGTATTTT
TRBJ2-1 many TRBV5-1 TRBD2 CASSGTSGGANEQFF TGCGCCAGCAGCGGGACTAGCGGGGGGGCCAATGAGCAGTTCTTC
TRBJ1-1 - TRBV5-1 - CASSLGWSNTEAFF TGCGCCAGCAGCTTGGGGTGGTCGAACACTGAAGCTTTCTTT
TRBJ2-7 many TRBV6-5 - CASSSTGEQYF TGTGCCAGCAGTTCCACAGGAGAGCAGTACTTC
TRBJ2-3 many TRBV6-1 TRBD1 CASNPGQGSGTDTQYF TGTGCCAGCAACCCGGGACAGGGTTCTGGCACAGATACGCAGTATTTT
TRBJ1-2 - TRBV4-3 - CASSQDFYRGYTF TGCGCCAGCAGCCAGGACTTTTATAGGGGCTACACCTTC
TRBJ1-4 many TRBV5-1 - CASSLGTRNEKLFF TGCGCCAGCAGCTTGGGGACACGTAATGAAAAACTGTTTTTT
TRBJ2-7 many TRBV20-1 TRBD1 CSALDREKFYEQYF TGCAGTGCTTTGGACAGGGAGAAGTTCTACGAGCAGTACTTC
TRBJ1-1 many TRBV5-6 - CASSAEGVSEAFF TGTGCCAGCAGCGCTGAGGGAGTATCCGAAGCTTTCTTT
TRBJ1-1 many TRBV20-1 TRBD1 CSASQGVGTEAFF TGCAGTGCGAGCCAGGGGGTAGGCACTGAAGCTTTCTTT
TRBJ1-4 many TRBV5-1 - CANPSYKFATNEKLFF TGCGCCAACCCCTCTTATAAATTTGCAACTAATGAAAAACTGTTTTTT
TRBJ2-7 many TRBV4-1 - CASSQSETGGVDEQYF TGCGCCAGCAGCCAATCAGAGACAGGCGGGGTCGACGAGCAGTACTTC
TRBJ2-3 many TRBV4-2 - CASSQDWKPGWADTQYF TGTGCCAGCAGCCAAGACTGGAAACCGGGATGGGCAGATACGCAGTATTTT
TRBJ1-2 many TRBV11-2 - CASSFGVDGYTF TGTGCCAGCAGCTTTGGGGTGGATGGCTACACCTTC
TRBJ2-1 many TRBV6-2/TRBV6-3 TRBD2 CASSYGGGNEQFF TGTGCCAGCAGTTACGGGGGGGGGAATGAGCAGTTCTTC
TRBJ1-5 many TRBV6-5 - CASSYPGSTQPQHF TGTGCCAGCAGTTACCCTGGAAGTACTCAGCCCCAGCATTTT
TRBJ2-7 few TRBV18 - CASSPPAGSYEQYF TGTGCCAGCTCACCACCTGCGGGCTCCTACGAGCAGTACTTC
TRBJ2-1 many TRBV20-1 TRBD2 CSARRLGGGDYNEQFF TGCAGTGCTCGCCGTTTGGGCGGGGGGGATTACAATGAGCAGTTCTTC
TRBJ2-1 - TRBV12-3/TRBV12-4 - CASSHTVVDEQFF TGTGCCAGCAGCCATACCGTCGTCGATGAGCAGTTCTTC
TRBJ1-1 many TRBV5-1 TRBD1 CASSPDIQGFSEAFF TGCGCCAGCAGCCCAGACATACAGGGGTTTTCTGAAGCTTTCTTT
TRBJ2-2 many TRBV20-1 - CSASDSKGGELFF TGCAGTGCTAGCGACTCAAAGGGTGGGGAGCTGTTTTTT
TRBJ1-1 many TRBV12-3/TRBV12-4 - CASTHGTQTVEAFF TGTGCCAGCACCCATGGGACACAAACGGTTGAAGCTTTCTTT
TRBJ2-3 many TRBV3-1 - CASSQDSADTQYF TGTGCCAGCAGCCAAGATAGTGCAGATACGCAGTATTTT
TRBJ2-7 many TRBV13 TRBD2 CASSTRGASSYEQYF TGTGCCAGCAGCACGCGGGGGGCTTCTTCCTACGAGCAGTACTTC
TRBJ2-1 many TRBV7-2 - CASSPDVDEQFF TGTGCCAGCAGCCCCGACGTGGATGAGCAGTTCTTC
TRBJ1-1 few TRBV30 - CAWSVPKGLAAFF TGTGCCTGGAGTGTACCAAAAGGGTTAGCAGCTTTCTTT
TRBJ2-7 many TRBV29-1 - CSVGPPGSYEQYF TGCAGCGTTGGCCCCCCTGGCTCCTACGAGCAGTACTTC